This T cell receptor (beta chain) was captured by sequencing in a study of technical replicates of blood from several donors. The protocol was immunoSEQ multiplex PCR, while the TCRdb copy is restricted to in-frame clones and leaves out a portion. The table lists some 11,000 clones, roughly 94% of them singletons. CDR3 length: 14 residues. Per germline, CDR1 SEHNR and CDR2 FQNEAQ (reference sequence). Note on this clone: The junction does not match germline at one end; this may be a read error.

Sequenced material: PBMCs. This TCR was sampled from a human donor in good health. The rearrangement uses TRBV7-9 and TRBJ2-2; the D is unclear. The CDR3, as DNA: TGTGCCAGCAGCCCAAATTTGAACAACGGGGAGCTGTTTTTT. It codes for CASSPNLNNGELFF. Filled out from reference TRBV7-9 and TRBJ2-2, the complete variable domain reads DTGVSQNPRHKITKRGQNVTFRCDPISEHNRLYWYRQTLGQGPEFLTYFQNEAQLEKSRLLSDRFSAERPKGSFSTLEIQRTEQGDSAMYLCASSPNLNNGELFFGEGSRLTVL.